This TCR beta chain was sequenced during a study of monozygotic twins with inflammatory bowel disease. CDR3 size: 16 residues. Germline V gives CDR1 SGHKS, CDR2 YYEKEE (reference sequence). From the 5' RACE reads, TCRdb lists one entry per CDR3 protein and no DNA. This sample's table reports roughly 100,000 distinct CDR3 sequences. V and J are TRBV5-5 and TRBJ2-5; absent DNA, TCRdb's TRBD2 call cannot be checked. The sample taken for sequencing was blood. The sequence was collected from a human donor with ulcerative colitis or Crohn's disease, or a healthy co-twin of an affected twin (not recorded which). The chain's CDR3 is CASSSGPGLASETQYF.